What follows are 5 T cell receptor beta chains derived from one specimen sequenced in a study of prognosis after radiotherapy for stage I lung cancer (dated by TCRdb to about 2021). Instrument on record: Illumina HiSeq 3000. The TCR beta CDR3 region was amplified from genomic DNA by two rounds of multiplex PCR. The first PCR round used primers specific to each TRBV and TRBJ gene, and the primer sequences were filed in Chinese patent CN105087789A. Using fastp at Q25 and MiXCR, TCRdb reprocessed the public reads and kept productive beta chains. CDR3 protein duplicates are merged, each entry listing the most common genes and DNA. This sample gives around 30,000 distinct CDR3 sequences in total; nearly 35% of them show up just once. The ten largest make up roughly 17% of the sample. Sample: PBMCs, taken before or after stereotactic body radiation therapy (not recorded which). All receptors derive from a donor over 45 with non-small cell lung cancer.

The gene calls are TRBV11-2 and TRBJ2-5; D call uncertain. V lost 1 base to trimming and J lost 5 bases, with 14 bases between them. Germline V gives CDR1 SGHAT, CDR2 FQNNGV. This CDR3 is 15 amino acids long. The CDR3 DNA reads TGTGCCAGCAGCTTAGGTCAGTGTGCAGCTGAGACCCAGTACTTC. This sequence encodes CASSLGQCAAETQYF.

Comment on this clonotype: This clone may be a read error of a much larger clone one base away. The chain uses TRBV4-1 and TRBJ2-3; 9 positions match TRBD1. V shed 8 bases and J 1 base; nucleotides not matched to a gene: 13. The CDR3 has 17 residues. Per germline, CDR1 MGHRA and CDR2 YSYEKL. Written as DNA, the CDR3 is TGCGCCAGCGGCATCGAACAGGGGGCGGTGGGCACAGATACGCAGTATTTT. It is translated as CASGIEQGAVGTDTQYF.

This clonotype was counted at least ten times. V and J are TRBV27 and TRBJ1-6; no clear D. Per germline, CDR1 MNHEY and CDR2 SMNVEV (reference sequence). Trimming cost V 3 bases and J 7 bases, with 10 bases left between them. The CDR3 consists of 14 residues. In nucleotides, the CDR3 is TGTGCCAGCAGTTTGGGTCAGGAGAATTCACCCCTCCACTTT. Protein product: CASSLGQENSPLHF.

In this sample, this clonotype turned up many times. The V and J genes are TRBV19 and TRBJ1-5; D is perhaps TRBD1 (5 bases). Germline V CDR1 and CDR2: LNHDA, SQIVND (reference sequence). CDR3 length: 14 amino acids. Trimming shortened V by 3 bases and J by 3 bases, and 9 bases separated the two germline ends. The DNA for the CDR3 is TGTGCCAGTAGTATTACAGGCGTCAATCAGCCCCAGCATTTT. This gives the protein CASSITGVNQPQHF.

The chain uses TRBV30 and TRBJ2-7; 8 nucleotides agree with TRBD2. Trimming removed 2 bases from V and 1 base from J; junction bases left unmatched: 4. Germline-derived CDR1 and CDR2 are GTSNPN and SVGIG (reference sequence). The CDR3 loop spans 14 amino acids. The CDR3: CAWSSTGGSYEQYF. The CDR3 nucleotides are TGTGCCTGGAGTTCAACGGGAGGGTCCTACGAGCAGTACTTC.